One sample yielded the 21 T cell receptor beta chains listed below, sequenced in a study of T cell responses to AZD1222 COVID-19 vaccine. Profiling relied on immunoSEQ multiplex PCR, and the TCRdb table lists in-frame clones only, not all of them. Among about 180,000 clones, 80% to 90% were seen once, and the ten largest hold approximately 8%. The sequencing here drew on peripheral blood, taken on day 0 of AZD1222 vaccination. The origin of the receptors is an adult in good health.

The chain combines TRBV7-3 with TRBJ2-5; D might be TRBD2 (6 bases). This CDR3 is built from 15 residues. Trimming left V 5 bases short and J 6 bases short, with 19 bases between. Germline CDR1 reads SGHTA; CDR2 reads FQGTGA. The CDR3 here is CASSPDNTRGKTQYF. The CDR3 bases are TGTGCCAGCAGCCCCGATAACACCCGGGGGAAGACCCAGTACTTC.

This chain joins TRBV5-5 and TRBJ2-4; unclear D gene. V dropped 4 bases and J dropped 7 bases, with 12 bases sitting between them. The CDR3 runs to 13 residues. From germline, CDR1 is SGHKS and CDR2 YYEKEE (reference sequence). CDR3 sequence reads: CASSNPHLNIQYF. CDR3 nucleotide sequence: TGTGCCAGCAGCAATCCACACCTGAACATTCAGTACTTC.

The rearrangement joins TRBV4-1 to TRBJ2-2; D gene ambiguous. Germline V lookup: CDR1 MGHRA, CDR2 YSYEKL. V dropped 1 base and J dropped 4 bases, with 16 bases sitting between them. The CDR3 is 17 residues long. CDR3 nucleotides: TGCGCCAGCAGCCAAGTATTCGGGCAGGCGATCACCGGGGAGCTGTTTTTT. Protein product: CASSQVFGQAITGELFF.

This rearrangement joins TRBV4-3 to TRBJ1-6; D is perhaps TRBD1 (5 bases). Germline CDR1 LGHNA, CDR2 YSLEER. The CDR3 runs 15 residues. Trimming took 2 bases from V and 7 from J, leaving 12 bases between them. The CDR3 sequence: CASSQSGRLNSPLHF. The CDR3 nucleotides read TGCGCCAGCAGCCAATCGGGACGGCTGAATTCACCCCTCCACTTT.

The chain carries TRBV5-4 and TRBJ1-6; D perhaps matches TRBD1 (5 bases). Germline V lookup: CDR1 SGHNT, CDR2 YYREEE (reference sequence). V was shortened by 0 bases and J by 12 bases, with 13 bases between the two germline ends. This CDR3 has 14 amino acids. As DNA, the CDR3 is TGTGCCAGCAGCTTGGAAGGGACGGGGGGACCCCTCCACTTT. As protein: CASSLEGTGGPLHF.

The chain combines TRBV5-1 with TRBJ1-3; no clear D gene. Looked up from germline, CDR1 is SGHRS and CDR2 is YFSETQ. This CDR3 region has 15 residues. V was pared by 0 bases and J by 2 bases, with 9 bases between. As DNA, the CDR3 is TGCGCCAGCAGCTTGGGGCTGACGACTGGAAACACCATATATTTT. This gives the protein CASSLGLTTGNTIYF.

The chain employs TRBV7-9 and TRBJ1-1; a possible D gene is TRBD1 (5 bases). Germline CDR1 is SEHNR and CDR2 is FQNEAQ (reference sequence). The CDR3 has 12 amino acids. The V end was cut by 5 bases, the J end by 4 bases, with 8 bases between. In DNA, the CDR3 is TGTGCCAGCAGCATACAGGTCACTGAAGCTTTCTTT. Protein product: CASSIQVTEAFF.

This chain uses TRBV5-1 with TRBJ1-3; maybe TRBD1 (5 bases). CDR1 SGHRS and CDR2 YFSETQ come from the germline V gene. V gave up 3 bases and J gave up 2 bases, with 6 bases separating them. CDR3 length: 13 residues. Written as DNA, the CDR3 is TGCGCCAGCAGCTGGGGCCCTGGAAACACCATATATTTT. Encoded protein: CASSWGPGNTIYF.

CDR3 amino acids: CASRPPLGQNYGYTF. The CDR3 coding sequence is TGTGCCAGCAGGCCACCCCTGGGACAGAACTATGGCTACACCTTC. The V gene is TRBV2, the J gene TRBJ1-2; TRBD1 matches at 7 bases. CDR1 SNHLY and CDR2 FYNNEI come from the germline V gene. The CDR3 loop spans 15 amino acids. V lost 6 bases, J lost 2 bases, and 9 bases stayed unmatched.

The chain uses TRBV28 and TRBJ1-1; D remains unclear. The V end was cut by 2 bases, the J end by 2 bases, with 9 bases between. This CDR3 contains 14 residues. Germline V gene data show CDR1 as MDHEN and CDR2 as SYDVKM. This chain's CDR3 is CASSLNVANTEAFF. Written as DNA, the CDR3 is TGTGCCAGCAGTTTAAATGTAGCCAACACTGAAGCTTTCTTT.

The CDR3: CASIRIWRPAQETQYF. The CDR3, as DNA: TGTGCCAGCATCCGAATTTGGAGGCCGGCCCAAGAGACCCAGTACTTC. V gene TRBV2 combines with J gene TRBJ2-5; possibly TRBD2 for D (5 bases). CDR1 is SNHLY and CDR2 is FYNNEI in the germline V gene. The CDR3 totals 16 residues. Trimming cost V 7 bases and J 1 base, with 19 bases left between them.

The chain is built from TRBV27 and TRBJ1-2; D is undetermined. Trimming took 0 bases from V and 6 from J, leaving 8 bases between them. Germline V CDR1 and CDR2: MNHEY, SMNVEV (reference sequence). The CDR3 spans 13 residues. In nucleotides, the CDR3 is TGTGCCAGCAGTTTATCCTGGCTGGATGGCTACACCTTC. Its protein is CASSLSWLDGYTF.

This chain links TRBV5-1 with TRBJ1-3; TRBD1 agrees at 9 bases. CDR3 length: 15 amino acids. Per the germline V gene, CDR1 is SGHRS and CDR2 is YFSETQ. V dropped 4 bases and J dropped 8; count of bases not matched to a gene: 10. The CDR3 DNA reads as TGCGCCAGCAGCACCGGGACAGGGAATACGGACACCATATATTTT. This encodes CASSTGTGNTDTIYF. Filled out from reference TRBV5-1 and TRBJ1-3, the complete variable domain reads KAGVTQTPRYLIKTRGQQVTLSCSPISGHRSVSWYQQTPGQGLQFLFEYFSETQRNKGNFPGRFSGRQFSNSRSEMNVSTLELGDSALYLCASSTGTGNTDTIYFGEGSWLTVV.

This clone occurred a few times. This chain's CDR3 is CAWTASFDRLYGYTF. The CDR3 nucleotides are TGTGCCTGGACCGCATCTTTCGACAGGCTATATGGCTACACCTTC. The chain couples TRBV30 to TRBJ1-2; D is perhaps TRBD1 (6 bases). V was cut by 4 bases and J by 5 bases, with 20 bases left in between. Germline V CDR1 and CDR2: GTSNPN, SVGIG (reference sequence). There are 15 residues in the CDR3.

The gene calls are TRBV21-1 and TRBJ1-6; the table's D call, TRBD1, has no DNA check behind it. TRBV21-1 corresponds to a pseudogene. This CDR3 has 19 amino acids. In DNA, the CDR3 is TGTGCCAGCAGCAAATGGGGGTTAGACAGGGTAAAATCTTACTCACCCCTCCACTTT. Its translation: CASSKWGLDRVKSYSPLHF.

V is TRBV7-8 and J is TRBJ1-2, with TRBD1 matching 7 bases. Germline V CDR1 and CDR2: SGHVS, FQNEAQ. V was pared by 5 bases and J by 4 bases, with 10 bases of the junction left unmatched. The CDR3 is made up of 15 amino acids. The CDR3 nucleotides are TGTGCCAGCAGCCGGGAACAGGGGCCTACCTATGGCTACACCTTC. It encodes CASSREQGPTYGYTF.

This chain's CDR3 is CASRNPQETQYF. CDR3 coding DNA: TGTGCCAGCAGAAACCCACAAGAGACCCAGTACTTC. The gene calls are TRBV6-5 and TRBJ2-5; D gene uncertain. V shed 6 bases and J shed 2 bases, with 7 bases lying between them. The CDR3 is made up of 12 amino acids. Germline V gene lookup returns CDR1 MNHEY and CDR2 SVGAGI.

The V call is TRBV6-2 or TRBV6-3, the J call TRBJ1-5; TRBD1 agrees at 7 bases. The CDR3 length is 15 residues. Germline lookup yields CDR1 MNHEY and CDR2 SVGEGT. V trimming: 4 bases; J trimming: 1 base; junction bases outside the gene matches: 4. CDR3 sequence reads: CASSFTGASNQPQHF. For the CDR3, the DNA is TGTGCCAGCAGTTTTACAGGGGCGAGCAATCAGCCCCAGCATTTT.

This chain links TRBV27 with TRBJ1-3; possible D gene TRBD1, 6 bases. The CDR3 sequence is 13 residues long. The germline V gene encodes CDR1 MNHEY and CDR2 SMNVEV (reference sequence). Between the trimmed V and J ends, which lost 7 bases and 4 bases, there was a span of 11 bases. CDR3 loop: CASKRTAGNTIYF. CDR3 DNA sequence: TGTGCCAGCAAGAGGACAGCCGGAAACACCATATATTTT.

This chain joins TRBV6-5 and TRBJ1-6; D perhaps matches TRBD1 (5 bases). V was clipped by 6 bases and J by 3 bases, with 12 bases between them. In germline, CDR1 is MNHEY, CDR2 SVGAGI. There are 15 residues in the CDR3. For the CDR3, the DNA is TGTGCCAGCAGATACGGACAAGACTATAATTCACCCCTCCACTTT. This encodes CASRYGQDYNSPLHF.

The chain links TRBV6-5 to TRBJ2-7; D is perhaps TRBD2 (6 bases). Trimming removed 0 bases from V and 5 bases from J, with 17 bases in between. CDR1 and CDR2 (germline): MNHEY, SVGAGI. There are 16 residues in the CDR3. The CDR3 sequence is CASSYSRRVKRNEQYF. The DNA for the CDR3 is TGTGCCAGCAGTTACTCGAGGAGGGTGAAGAGGAACGAGCAGTACTTC.